This entry concerns a single T cell receptor beta chain. Original processing notes: Nucleated cell number was recorded as an estimate derived from reference gene primer amplification. TCRdb's copy holds only in-frame clones and misses some; the assay was immunoSEQ multiplex PCR. D and trimming come from the DNA, and the V and J calls and clone size come from that table. The table lists about 50,000 clones, around nine tenths of them singletons. The entry originates in a study of blood T cell repertoires in COVID-19. Study information: Spain, Italy and the United States supplied samples that represented acute and convalescent COVID-19.

The CDR3 length is 19 residues. CDR1 MNHEY and CDR2 SMNVEV come from the germline V gene (reference sequence). With V trimmed by 2 bases and J by 0 bases, 14 bases remained unmatched. This receptor was identified in a human donor in a cohort sampled during active COVID-19. Sequencing was performed on peripheral blood. This chain links TRBV27 with TRBJ1-1; TRBD1 matches at 8 bases. The CDR3 DNA reads as TGTGCCAGCAGTTTAAGGGGGGTTGGGACAGGCTACATGAACACTGAAGCTTTCTTT. It encodes CASSLRGVGTGYMNTEAFF.